The 23 T cell receptor beta chains listed next were all sequenced from one sample in a study of human T cells and chemical hapten exposure. Time point noted: patch test 1, 2 weeks after DPC sensitization. The treatment here: therapeutic diphenylcyclopropenone sensitization with weekly scalp DPC. TCRdb ran MiXCR on the RACE reads and lists one entry per CDR3 protein. The sample includes 150,000 to 200,000 distinct CDR3 sequences, roughly 14% of them seen just once. The material was whole blood, obtained in connection with sensitization to the hapten diphenylcyclopropenone (DPC). These receptors all come from a woman aged 25 to 39 with alopecia areata. Some clones in this sample may be carry-over from other donors' samples.

The rearrangement uses TRBV19 and TRBJ1-1; the D gene is possibly TRBD1 (5 bases). The CDR3 covers 16 residues. V was trimmed by 6 bases and J by 6 bases, leaving 23 bases between them. Germline V lookup: CDR1 LNHDA, CDR2 SQIVND (reference sequence). CDR3 in DNA: TGTGCCAGTAGGGACATACCGGGACCCTTGGGTTCTGAAGCTTTCTTT. It specifies CASRDIPGPLGSEAFF.

This chain links TRBV2 with TRBJ2-3; 7 nucleotides agree with TRBD2. J gave up 0 bases and V 6 bases, and 6 bases lay outside the gene matches. Germline-derived CDR1 and CDR2 are SNHLY and FYNNEI. CDR3 length: 15 residues. CDR3 bases: TGTGCCAGCAGCTCTAGCGGTTATAGCACAGATACGCAGTATTTT. Amino acid sequence: CASSSSGYSTDTQYF.

This clonotype was seen only a few times. The rearrangement links TRBV6-1 to TRBJ2-1; tentatively, D is TRBD2 (6 bases). Germline lookup yields CDR1 MNHNS and CDR2 SASEGT. There are 15 residues in the CDR3. V was cut by 3 bases and J by 0 bases, with 9 bases left in between. CDR3: CASSDQRASYNEQFF. CDR3 coding DNA: TGTGCCAGCAGTGATCAGCGGGCCTCCTACAATGAGCAGTTCTTC.

Ten or more counts support this clonotype. The chain recombines TRBV12-3 or TRBV12-4 with TRBJ2-2, with D possibly matching TRBD2 (6 bases). Between the trimmed V and J ends, which lost 4 bases and 3 bases, there was a span of 9 bases. The CDR3 length is 14 residues. The CDR3 region is CASSWDSYTGELFF. CDR3 DNA: TGTGCCAGCAGTTGGGACTCCTACACCGGGGAGCTGTTTTTT.

This clonotype was detected only a few times. This rearrangement joins TRBV7-6 to TRBJ2-5; D unresolved. V was cut by 1 base and J by 5 bases, with 17 bases left in between. This CDR3 is 16 amino acids long. The germline CDR1 and CDR2 sequences are SGHVS and FNYEAQ. CDR3 residues: CASSLDVSPGRETQYF. The CDR3 nucleotides are TGTGCCAGCAGCTTAGACGTCTCCCCGGGCAGGGAGACCCAGTACTTC.

This clonotype was detected a few times. The chain carries TRBV7-6 and TRBJ1-2, with no clear D. The V gene lost 5 bases and the J gene lost 0 bases, with 13 bases spanning the gap. This CDR3 comprises 15 residues. Germline-derived CDR1 and CDR2 are SGHVS and FNYEAQ. The CDR3 is CASSPRGAANYGYTF. The CDR3 DNA reads TGTGCCAGCAGCCCCCGGGGAGCAGCTAACTATGGCTACACCTTC.

The chain employs TRBV18 and TRBJ1-5; 8 nucleotides match TRBD1. Germline V gene sequence: CDR1 KGHSH, CDR2 LQKENI. The CDR3 runs to 18 residues. V trimming: 2 bases; J trimming: 6 bases; junction bases outside the gene matches: 15. The CDR3 is CASSPDDMSGGYIQPQHF. Here the CDR3 DNA reads TGTGCCAGCTCACCAGACGATATGTCAGGGGGCTACATTCAGCCCCAGCATTTT.

This clonotype has only a few counts. The chain has TRBV6-6 and TRBJ2-2; D call uncertain. V was shortened by 2 bases and J by 6 bases, with 10 bases between the two germline ends. The CDR3 extends over 14 amino acids. Germline V gives CDR1 MNHNY, CDR2 SVGAGI (reference sequence). CDR3 nucleotide sequence: TGTGCCAGCAGTTACCCCAACCTAGCCGGGGAGCTGTTTTTT. Its protein product is CASSYPNLAGELFF.

The chain uses TRBV29-1 and TRBJ2-1; D might be TRBD2 (7 bases). V dropped 4 bases and J dropped 3 bases, with 13 bases sitting between them. Per germline, CDR1 SQVTM and CDR2 ANQGSEA. The CDR3 runs to 14 residues. Written as DNA, the CDR3 is TGCAGCGTTGGAGGGGGGGAGGTCTACAATGAGCAGTTCTTC. This gives the protein CSVGGGEVYNEQFF.

This clonotype was counted between two and nine times. This chain connects TRBV12-3 or TRBV12-4 to TRBJ2-7; 14 nucleotides agree with TRBD2. CDR3 length: 14 amino acids. V was pared by 5 bases and J by 10 bases, with 7 bases of the junction left unmatched. The CDR3 DNA reads TGTGCCAGCAGTCCGGGACTAGCGGGAGCGGTTCAGTACTTC. This codes for CASSPGLAGAVQYF.

J is TRBJ1-2 and V is TRBV4-1; no clear D. V shed 0 bases and J shed 4 bases, with 18 bases lying between them. This CDR3 is 17 amino acids long. CDR1 MGHRA and CDR2 YSYEKL come from the germline V gene. The CDR3 loop is CASSQEFSRVGGYGYTF. In nucleotides, the CDR3 is TGCGCCAGCAGCCAAGAATTTTCGAGGGTCGGCGGCTATGGCTACACCTTC.

The rearrangement links TRBV9 to TRBJ2-1; 10 bases agree with TRBD1. Germline V gene data show CDR1 as SGDLS and CDR2 as YYNGEE. The CDR3 is 15 residues long. V trimming: 4 bases; J trimming: 7 bases; junction bases outside the gene matches: 8. CDR3 loop: CASSPGTGVGNEQFF. The CDR3 nucleotides are TGTGCCAGCAGCCCCGGGACAGGGGTTGGGAATGAGCAGTTCTTC.

This clonotype occurred a few times. This chain connects TRBV11-1 to TRBJ2-5; D unresolved. Per the germline V gene, CDR1 is SGHAT and CDR2 is FQDESV (reference sequence). The germline V and J ends were trimmed by 3 bases and 1 base, with 9 bases remaining between them. The CDR3 length is 14 residues. CDR3 protein: CASSLVPIQETQYF. As DNA, the CDR3 is TGTGCCAGCAGCTTGGTTCCGATCCAAGAGACCCAGTACTTC.

This clonotype occurred a few times. V and J are TRBV7-9 and TRBJ2-7; D could derive from TRBD1 or TRBD2 (5 bases each). Germline loops: CDR1 SEHNR, CDR2 FQNEAQ (reference sequence). This CDR3 comprises 13 residues. V lost 5 bases to trimming and J lost 2 bases, with 10 bases between them. The CDR3 is CASSEGFAYEQYF. CDR3 DNA: TGTGCCAGCAGCGAGGGGTTCGCCTACGAGCAGTACTTC.

The genes are TRBV5-1 and TRBJ1-6; D gene ambiguous. Trimming cost V 3 bases and J 0 bases, with 13 bases left between them. Looked up from germline, CDR1 is SGHRS and CDR2 is YFSETQ. The CDR3 has 17 residues. CDR3 amino acids: CASSYYSVSSYNSPLHF. CDR3 bases: TGCGCCAGCAGCTACTACAGCGTCAGCTCCTATAATTCACCCCTCCACTTT.

The V call is TRBV11-2, the J call TRBJ2-7; D is unresolved. The CDR3 runs to 14 residues. Germline CDR1 reads SGHAT; CDR2 reads FQNNGV. With 0 bases removed from V and 3 bases from J, the gap between germline ends came to 9 bases. The CDR3 DNA sequence: TGTGCCAGCAGCTTAGAATACCACCTCTACGAGCAGTACTTC. Protein sequence: CASSLEYHLYEQYF.

The chain is built from TRBV9 and TRBJ2-2, with 11 positions matching TRBD2. The J segment lost 4 bases and the V segment lost 1 base, leaving 0 bases of the junction unmatched. This CDR3 is built from 15 residues. Germline CDR1 is SGDLS and CDR2 is YYNGEE. The CDR3 DNA reads as TGTGCCAGCAGCGTACTAGCGGGGGGCACCGGGGAGCTGTTTTTT. This translates into CASSVLAGGTGELFF.

The V call is TRBV7-2, the J call TRBJ2-7; 12 bases align to TRBD1. This CDR3 comprises 16 residues. Germline-derived CDR1 and CDR2 are SGHTA and FQGNSA. Trimming took 2 bases from V and 6 from J; bases not matched to a gene: 8. CDR3 sequence: CASSLPSGTGGAEQYF. The DNA of the CDR3 is TGTGCCAGCAGCTTACCCTCCGGGACAGGGGGCGCCGAGCAGTACTTC.

This clonotype was counted a few times. The junction departs from the called germline gene at one end, perhaps through a read error. Written as DNA, the CDR3 is TGTGCCTGGAGTGAACAGGGAAATTCCCCCCTCCACTTT. This codes for CAWSEQGNSPLHF. The chain joins TRBV30 to TRBJ1-6; D possibly corresponds to TRBD1 (6 bases). The CDR3 has 13 residues. From germline, CDR1 is GTSNPN and CDR2 SVGIG (reference sequence).

This clonotype showed up many times. The V and J genes are TRBV6-5 and TRBJ2-2; D not certain. The ends were cut back, 3 bases at V and 6 bases at J, with 8 bases in the middle. CDR1 and CDR2 from the germline V gene are MNHEY and SVGAGI. This CDR3 contains 13 residues. CDR3 sequence (DNA): TGTGCCAGCAGTTATGACACATCCGGGGAGCTGTTTTTT. Protein sequence: CASSYDTSGELFF.

This clonotype was detected only a few times. This chain connects TRBV20-1 to TRBJ2-5, with 7 bases fitting TRBD1. After removal of 0 bases from V and 5 bases from J, the junction contained 6 bases not matched to a gene. This CDR3 spans 14 amino acids. Germline-derived CDR1 and CDR2 are DFQATT and SNEGSKA (reference sequence). CDR3 protein: CSARDEDRSETQYF. In nucleotides, the CDR3 is TGCAGTGCTAGAGATGAGGACAGGTCGGAGACCCAGTACTTC.

This clonotype was seen a handful of times. This chain joins TRBV4-3 and TRBJ2-3; TRBD1 is a possible D gene (6 bases). V lost 4 bases and J lost 2, with 10 bases in between. The CDR3 runs to 14 residues. Germline values: CDR1 LGHNA, CDR2 YSLEER. This chain's CDR3 is CASSPGALTDTQYF. CDR3 bases: TGCGCCAGCAGCCCAGGGGCCCTCACAGATACGCAGTATTTT.

The chain uses TRBV12-3 or TRBV12-4 and TRBJ2-1; 7 bases map to TRBD1. The CDR3 covers 15 residues. The V gene end was trimmed by 3 bases and the J gene end by 5 bases; junction bases not matched to a gene: 7. The CDR3: CASSFQGQLHNEQFF. Here the CDR3 DNA reads TGTGCCAGCAGTTTCCAGGGACAGCTCCACAATGAGCAGTTCTTC.